The 15 T cell receptor beta chains listed next were all sequenced from one sample in a study of beta chain features in type 1 diabetes. Study findings and constraints: Among all four CD4+ subsets, Type 1 diabetes patients had TCRB CDR3s that were moderately but significantly shorter.

Every isolated RNA sample was fully reverse transcribed, so sequencing captured expressed TCRB transcripts. Measured with immunoSEQ multiplex PCR; TCRdb has only the in-frame clones, and not every one. The table includes tens of thousands of clones, 55% to 70% detected once. No cognate antigen is known for these TCRs. The sequenced sample was stem cell memory CD4+ T cells from blood. The source of these receptors is a woman aged 30 to 39 with type 1 diabetes.

V usage is TRBV29-1 and J usage is TRBJ1-4; weak D call: TRBD1 (5 bases). Germline V gives CDR1 SQVTM, CDR2 ANQGSEA. CDR3 size: 13 residues. V was clipped by 5 bases and J by 5 bases, with 12 bases between them. The CDR3 DNA follows: TGCAGCGTTACGACAGCCCCCAATGAAAAACTGTTTTTT. Its protein is CSVTTAPNEKLFF.

This clone appeared once. This rearrangement joins TRBV5-1 to TRBJ2-2; D is possibly TRBD2 (5 bases). The CDR3 loop spans 15 amino acids. Trimming left V 5 bases short and J 0 bases short, with 11 bases between. From germline, CDR1 is SGHRS and CDR2 YFSETQ. Written as DNA, the CDR3 is TGCGCCAGCAGTCGCGGGCAGGCGAACACCGGGGAGCTGTTTTTT. This gives the protein CASSRGQANTGELFF.

The chain recombines TRBV14 with TRBJ2-7; 12 nucleotides align to TRBD2. Germline lookup yields CDR1 SGHDN and CDR2 FVKESK. CDR3 length: 15 residues. The ends lost 4 bases at V and 3 bases at J; junction bases unmatched: 4. The CDR3 DNA follows: TGTGCCAGCAGCCCCCTACTAGCGGGAGGCTACGAGCAGTACTTC. Translating it yields CASSPLLAGGYEQYF.

The chain joins TRBV18 to TRBJ2-7, with D tentatively TRBD2 (5 bases). The CDR3 has 12 residues. The germline V gene has CDR1 KGHSH and CDR2 LQKENI. The V and J ends lost 4 bases and 6 bases respectively, with 10 bases between them. CDR3 DNA sequence: TGTGCCAGCTCACTAGAGGCGGGCGAGCAGTACTTC. Translation: CASSLEAGEQYF.

V gene TRBV9 combines with J gene TRBJ2-7, with TRBD1 identical over 7 bases. Per germline, CDR1 SGDLS and CDR2 YYNGEE. There are 16 residues in the CDR3. The junction had 7 bases not matched to a gene; V was cut back by 0 bases and J by 1 base. The CDR3 loop is CASSVAIEGASYEQYF. The CDR3 nucleotides are TGTGCCAGCAGCGTAGCTATTGAGGGGGCGTCCTACGAGCAGTACTTC.

This clone appeared a few times. The J gene is TRBJ2-3, the V gene TRBV28; 7 bases are a match to TRBD1. The CDR3 contains 14 residues. Germline V gene sequence: CDR1 MDHEN, CDR2 SYDVKM. V trimming: 5 bases; J trimming: 4 bases; junction bases outside the gene matches: 6. The CDR3 loop is CASSRTGVPDTQYF. In DNA form, the CDR3 reads TGTGCCAGCAGTCGCACAGGGGTCCCAGATACGCAGTATTTT.

The V and J genes are TRBV4-1 and TRBJ1-5; TRBD1 matches 10 bases. The CDR3 covers 15 residues. Germline loops: CDR1 MGHRA, CDR2 YSYEKL. V lost 0 bases to trimming and J lost 7 bases; unmatched junction nucleotides: 3. The CDR3 spells CASSQEGTGEQPQHF. The CDR3 DNA sequence: TGCGCCAGCAGCCAAGAGGGGACAGGGGAACAGCCCCAGCATTTT.

This clone was seen more than once but under ten times. The V call is TRBV7-9, the J call TRBJ1-3; no clear D gene. V lost 7 bases and J lost 4, with 5 bases in between. Germline CDR1 and CDR2: SEHNR and FQNEAQ (reference sequence). CDR3 length: 11 residues. In nucleotides, the CDR3 is TGTGCCAGCATTATAGGAAACACCATATATTTT. The encoded protein is CASIIGNTIYF.

The V gene is TRBV7-8, the J gene TRBJ1-4; D is ambiguous. The V and J ends lost 5 bases and 5 bases respectively, with 12 bases between them. The CDR3 consists of 14 residues. Germline V gene sequence: CDR1 SGHVS, CDR2 FQNEAQ. This CDR3 reads CASSRQNVNEKLFF. As DNA, the CDR3 is TGTGCCAGCAGCCGCCAGAACGTCAATGAAAAACTGTTTTTT.

V usage is TRBV27 and J usage is TRBJ2-3; TRBD2 agrees at 9 bases. The CDR3 consists of 18 residues. In germline, CDR1 is MNHEY, CDR2 SMNVEV (reference sequence). Germline trimming cut 2 bases from V and 0 bases from J; bases unmatched to any gene: 9. This CDR3 reads CASSLRFGLALSTDTQYF. DNA for the CDR3: TGTGCCAGCAGTTTAAGGTTCGGACTAGCGCTTAGCACAGATACGCAGTATTTT.

This clone was found a few times. The J gene is TRBJ2-1, the V gene TRBV19; 9 positions match TRBD2. The germline V gene has CDR1 LNHDA and CDR2 SQIVND (reference sequence). CDR3 length equals 15 residues. V trimming: 4 bases; J trimming: 0 bases; junction bases outside the gene matches: 1. In nucleotides, the CDR3 is TGTGCCAGTAGTACGACTAGCGGCTCCTACAATGAGCAGTTCTTC. It specifies CASSTTSGSYNEQFF.

J is TRBJ1-1 and V is TRBV18; TRBD1 might be the D (6 bases). The CDR3 length is 13 residues. Germline V gene data show CDR1 as KGHSH and CDR2 as LQKENI. Trimming removed 6 bases at V and 1 base at J, with 9 bases between. In nucleotides, the CDR3 is TGTGCCAGCTCCCGGGACACGAACACTGAAGCTTTCTTT. Residues: CASSRDTNTEAFF.

V usage is TRBV4-2 and J usage is TRBJ2-7; 10 bases line up with TRBD2. This CDR3 contains 17 residues. V lost 1 base, J lost 7 bases, and 13 bases stayed unmatched. CDR1 and CDR2 from the germline V gene are LGHNA and YNFKEQ. The CDR3 reads CASSQGSLAGAQEEQYF. CDR3 sequence (DNA): TGTGCCAGCAGCCAAGGCTCGCTAGCGGGAGCCCAGGAGGAGCAGTACTTC.

The chain recombines TRBV2 with TRBJ2-2; 7 bases agree with TRBD1. The CDR3 sequence is 14 residues long. The germline CDR1 and CDR2 sequences are SNHLY and FYNNEI. V trimming: 6 bases; J trimming: 1 base; junction bases outside the gene matches: 2. Written as DNA, the CDR3 is TGTGCCAGCAGGGACAGGCGGAACACCGGGGAGCTGTTTTTT. Its translation: CASRDRRNTGELFF. The full variable domain, rest sourced from reference TRBV2 and TRBJ2-2, is EPEVTQTPSHQVTQMGQEVILRCVPISNHLYFYWYRQILGQKVEFLVSFYNNEISEKSEIFDDQFSVERPDGSNFTLKIRSTKLEDSAMYFCASRDRRNTGELFFGEGSRLTVL.

The V call is TRBV7-2, the J call TRBJ2-5; TRBD2 might be the D (7 bases). CDR3 length: 16 amino acids. Trimming pared 0 bases from V and 1 base from J, leaving 12 bases between. CDR1 and CDR2 (germline): SGHTA, FQGNSA. The CDR3 sequence: CASSLAQGRAQETQYF. The CDR3, as DNA: TGTGCCAGCAGCTTAGCCCAGGGGAGGGCCCAAGAGACCCAGTACTTC.